This TCR beta chain is drawn from a study of T-cell reconstitution after alpha-beta-depleted transplantation in children. Study results and limitations: Some patients' high day-60 TCRbeta diversity was attributed to recipient cells surviving conditioning. Expanded clones from the graft, numbering several hundred, reportedly supplied alpha-beta T cells about two months after transplant. T-cell counts and diversity at one year following transplant were attributed mainly to newly produced T cells.

This clonotype has at least ten counts. The antigen remains undetermined. Germline values: CDR1 KGHDR, CDR2 SFDVKD. Trimming shortened V by 3 bases and J by 4 bases, and 9 bases separated the two germline ends. This CDR3 is built from 13 residues. Using unique molecular identifiers, the investigators prepared the TCRbeta library. TCRdb redid the calling of the PCR reads with MiXCR, one entry per CDR3 protein. The sample yields roughly 98,000 distinct CDR3 sequences, roughly 16% seen once. This sample comprised PBMCs, mostly from graft donor cells, obtained 180 days after TCRalphabeta/CD19-depleted stem cell transplant. This chain links TRBV24-1 with TRBJ2-7; a weak D match, TRBD2 (5 bases). This clonotype was obtained from a male patient aged 2 to 10 who had a stem cell transplant for acute lymphoblastic leukemia, so the T cells may come from the graft donor. This CDR3 is CATSDRSGYEQYF. The CDR3 coding sequence is TGTGCCACCAGTGATAGGAGCGGTTACGAGCAGTACTTC.